The sequence of this T cell receptor beta chain was determined in a study of T cell responses to AZD1222 COVID-19 vaccine. Study results and limitations: All repertoire sampling was performed exclusively after the peak T cell response. Only 5 or 6 people who got AZD1222 tested seropositive at baseline. Donor demographics were predominantly white British with a female majority; clonal diversity may be underestimated. Spike-specific TCR breadth and depth both grew after two AZD1222 doses.

Clones were sequenced by immunoSEQ multiplex PCR, and TCRdb holds only the in-frame ones, with some missing. The data hold 120,000 to 150,000 clones, with around 83% observed a single time. The V end was cut by 6 bases, the J end by 1 base, with 6 bases between. CDR3 length: 13 residues. Looked up from germline, CDR1 is KGHSH and CDR2 is LQKENI. A note on this clone: Its target is unknown.

J is TRBJ1-4 and V is TRBV18, with D unresolved. Sequenced here: peripheral blood, sampled on day 0 of MenACWY control vaccination. The TCR comes from an adult in good health. CDR3 amino acids: CASSHGTNEKLFF. The CDR3, as DNA: TGTGCCAGCTCGCACGGAACTAATGAAAAACTGTTTTTT.